A single T cell receptor (beta chain) is shown here with its context. Its antigen is not yet known. Base quality data are lacking; no much larger clone is found one base away. The entry originates in a study of blood T cell repertoires in COVID-19 (TCRdb year 2020). In terms of the full investigation: Collaborator samples came from the United States, Italy and Spain and covered acute and convalescent phases of COVID-19. Nearly every sample came with metadata listing a de-identified subject ID, COVID-19 status, age in years and sex. The samples were drawn from the first 160 participants of the ongoing ImmuneRACE study and from some 1,300 subjects provided by 6 global collaborators. A freely available public database, intended as a resource for researchers studying the immune response to SARS-CoV-2, is where the repertoires were released. Subjects who had been exposed to COVID-19, were actively infected with it, or had recovered from it provided the deeply sampled blood TCRbeta repertoires that made up the dataset. Where available, HLA class I and class II types were taken from metadata supplied by the sample provider and were not determined by assay-based typing. The material from the prospective study consisted of cDNA or gDNA derived from T cells, B-cell-depleted T cells, or PBMCs. Results and caveats for the whole study, not just this receptor: How much clinical and demographic metadata was included differed by source and by participant, and the metadata was provided uncurated.

Each collaborating institution followed its own protocols to collect whole blood in K2EDTA tubes. For TCRbeta analysis, collaborators shipped samples as frozen whole blood, isolated PBMCs, or DNA extracted from either of those sample types. TCRbeta CDR3 regions were amplified from genomic DNA using the immunoSEQ Assay, a bias-controlled multiplex PCR. In the paper's pipeline: The number of nucleated cells in each sample was estimated from the amplification of reference gene primers within the assay. To quantify the absolute abundance of each unique TCRbeta CDR3 rearrangement, sequence reads were collapsed and filtered. For each sample, productive Simpson clonality was calculated as the square root of Simpson's diversity index across productive rearrangements. The clones in this table, taken by TCRdb from immuneACCESS, are in-frame only. Not every clone is retained; where verified, under half of the shortfall comes from an unresolved V gene, and the cause of the rest is unknown. That table furnishes V, J and clone size, whereas the DNA furnished D and trimming. The sample profile shows about 80,000 clones; 89% of them were found once. 9% to 15% of the sample is in the top ten clones.

The CDR3 numbers 14 residues from cysteine through phenylalanine. Only the CDR3 region is kept as DNA, spanning 42 bases read in frame from base 1. Trimming at the junction amounts to 5 bases on V and 7 bases on J, and the germline ends lie 17 bases apart. CDR1 is given as PRHDT and CDR2 as FYEKMQ, both from the germline V gene (reference sequence). This sequence originates from a man aged 65-85 years with active or convalescent COVID-19. Sequenced material: peripheral blood. The rearrangement joined TRBV13 to TRBJ1-1, with TRBD1 perhaps the D gene, on 5 matching bases. The DNA sequence is given as TGTGCCAGCAGCGCAGAGGACAAAACCGTTGAAGCTTTCTTT. Translated, this is CASSAEDKTVEAFF. This CDR3, with the reference TRBV13 and TRBJ1-1 proteins standing in past its ends, gives the full variable domain AAGVIQSPRHLIKEKRETATLKCYPIPRHDTVYWYQQGPGQDPQFLISFYEKMQSDKGSIPDRFSAQQFSDYHSELNMSSLELGDSALYFCASSAEDKTVEAFFGQGTRLTVV.